Below, 18 T cell receptor beta chains from the same sample are listed, as sequenced in a study of blood T cell repertoires in COVID-19. Clones were sequenced by immunoSEQ multiplex PCR, and TCRdb holds only the in-frame ones, with some missing. The sample includes 150,000 to 200,000 clones, about 83% of them seen just once. The sequenced material came from peripheral blood. The origin of the receptors is a man between 65 and 79 years old who had recovered from COVID-19.

The CDR3 nucleotides are TGTGCCAGCAGCTTTAGGACAGGGGGCAATCAGCCCCAGCATTTT. It codes for CASSFRTGGNQPQHF. The rearrangement links TRBV5-8 to TRBJ1-5; TRBD1 aligns across 9 bases. The germline V gene has CDR1 SGHTS and CDR2 YDEGEE. The CDR3 has 15 amino acids. V trimming: 2 bases; J trimming: 2 bases; junction bases outside the gene matches: 2.

The chain joins TRBV28 to TRBJ1-5; D might be TRBD1 (5 bases). This CDR3 region has 14 residues. Trimming shortened V by 1 base and J by 7 bases, and 11 bases separated the two germline ends. Germline lookup yields CDR1 MDHEN and CDR2 SYDVKM. For the CDR3, the DNA is TGTGCCAGCAGTTTATTCAGGGAAGACCAGCCCCAGCATTTT. Its protein product is CASSLFREDQPQHF.

The gene calls are TRBV9 and TRBJ1-6, with D tentatively TRBD1 (5 bases). Per germline, CDR1 SGDLS and CDR2 YYNGEE. The CDR3 extends over 14 amino acids. Trimming shortened V by 3 bases and J by 10 bases, and 14 bases separated the two germline ends. CDR3 sequence: CASSAGGTGSPLHF. CDR3 bases: TGTGCCAGCAGCGCGGGGGGGACGGGATCACCCCTCCACTTT.

This sequence joins TRBV13 and TRBJ2-7, with D perhaps matching TRBD2 (6 bases). V dropped 0 bases and J dropped 9 bases, with 9 bases sitting between them. The germline V gene has CDR1 PRHDT and CDR2 FYEKMQ (reference sequence). The CDR3 contains 12 residues. CDR3 sequence reads: CASSLGGEAQYF. DNA for the CDR3: TGTGCCAGCAGCTTAGGTGGGGAGGCGCAGTACTTC.

In its sample, this clone was seen once. J is TRBJ2-5 and V is TRBV3-1 (or the pseudogene TRBV3-2), with no clear D. This CDR3 has 12 residues. CDR1 LGHDT and CDR2 YNNKEL come from the germline V gene (reference sequence). Trimming cost V 3 bases and J 0 bases, with 2 bases left between them. CDR3 sequence (DNA): TGTGCCAGCAGCCACAACCAAGAGACCCAGTACTTC. It is translated as CASSHNQETQYF.

The chain uses TRBV30 and TRBJ2-2, with TRBD1 matching over 8 bases. The germline CDR1 and CDR2 sequences are GTSNPN and SVGIG (reference sequence). Trimming removed 2 bases from V and 6 bases from J; junction bases left unmatched: 2. The CDR3 sequence is 13 residues long. The CDR3 loop reads CAWSSTGAGELFF. The CDR3 nucleotides read TGTGCCTGGAGTTCGACAGGGGCCGGGGAGCTGTTTTTT. Variable domain in full (rest from reference TRBV30 and TRBJ2-2): SQTIHQWPATLVQPVGSPLSLECTVEGTSNPNLYWYRQAAGRGLQLLFYSVGIGQISSEVPQNLSASRPQDRQFILSSKKLLLSDSGFYLCAWSSTGAGELFFGEGSRLTVL.

This clone has a handful of counts. This chain connects TRBV5-1 to TRBJ2-5; TRBD1 is a possible D gene (6 bases). The V end was cut by 4 bases, the J end by 2 bases, with 12 bases between. The CDR3 runs 14 residues. From germline, CDR1 is SGHRS and CDR2 YFSETQ. For the CDR3, the DNA is TGCGCCAGCAGCACGTCAGGGGCTCAAGAGACCCAGTACTTC. This codes for CASSTSGAQETQYF.

The rearrangement joins TRBV19 to TRBJ2-5, with D perhaps matching TRBD2 (7 bases). The germline gives CDR1 LNHDA, CDR2 SQIVND (reference sequence). This CDR3 has 13 residues. V lost 5 bases and J lost 5, with 12 bases in between. As DNA, the CDR3 is TGTGCCAGTAGTTTGCGGGGGCGGGAGACCCAGTACTTC. Protein: CASSLRGRETQYF.

The chain links TRBV2 to TRBJ2-3, with TRBD2 matching over 9 bases. Germline V lookup: CDR1 SNHLY, CDR2 FYNNEI. The CDR3 totals 15 residues. V trimming: 5 bases; J trimming: 0 bases; junction bases outside the gene matches: 3. The CDR3 region has the DNA TGTGCCAGCAGTCCACTAGCGGGCAGCACAGATACGCAGTATTTT. It specifies CASSPLAGSTDTQYF.

This clone was seen a few times. The V and J genes are TRBV5-1 and TRBJ2-6; maybe TRBD1 (6 bases). This CDR3 has 15 residues. Germline CDR1 reads SGHRS; CDR2 reads YFSETQ. The ends were cut back, 4 bases at V and 0 bases at J, with 8 bases in the middle. The CDR3 DNA reads as TGCGCCAGCAGCCCGGACAGCTCTGGGGCCAACGTCCTGACTTTC. This translates into CASSPDSSGANVLTF.

In this sample, this clone turned up once. The chain links TRBV5-1 to TRBJ2-1; 13 bases line up with TRBD2. This CDR3 has 15 residues. Losses at the gene ends were 4 bases for V and 8 bases for J; bases not matched to a gene: 6. Germline loops: CDR1 SGHRS, CDR2 YFSETQ. Written as DNA, the CDR3 is TGCGCCAGCAGCCCAGGACTAGCGGGGGTCGATGAGCAGTTCTTC. Translation gives CASSPGLAGVDEQFF.

The CDR3 sequence is CASSSGTSPLGEQFF. CDR3 sequence (DNA): TGTGCCAGTAGCTCCGGGACTAGCCCCCTGGGTGAGCAGTTCTTC. The genes are TRBV19 and TRBJ2-1, with TRBD2 matching over 9 bases. This CDR3 is built from 15 residues. V dropped 6 bases and J dropped 9; count of bases not matched to a gene: 12. CDR1 is LNHDA and CDR2 is SQIVND in the germline V gene (reference sequence).

This chain links TRBV7-9 with TRBJ2-3, with D unresolved. The CDR3 length is 15 residues. CDR1 and CDR2 (germline): SEHNR, FQNEAQ (reference sequence). Trimming removed 5 bases at V and 6 bases at J, with 18 bases between. For the CDR3, the DNA is TGTGCCAGCAGCCTAGACAACGGCCTGAGGGATACGCAGTATTTT. This translates into CASSLDNGLRDTQYF. Variable domain in full (rest from reference TRBV7-9 and TRBJ2-3): DTGVSQNPRHKITKRGQNVTFRCDPISEHNRLYWYRQTLGQGPEFLTYFQNEAQLEKSRLLSDRFSAERPKGSFSTLEIQRTEQGDSAMYLCASSLDNGLRDTQYFGPGTRLTVL.

V usage is TRBV6-5 and J usage is TRBJ2-1; 14 bases map to TRBD2. Germline CDR1 reads MNHEY; CDR2 reads SVGAGI. This CDR3 comprises 16 residues. V trimming: 2 bases; J trimming: 7 bases; junction bases outside the gene matches: 4. CDR3 protein: CASSYGTSGSKNEQFF. The CDR3 DNA is TGTGCCAGCAGTTACGGGACTAGCGGGAGTAAGAATGAGCAGTTCTTC.

V usage is TRBV7-3 and J usage is TRBJ2-7; no clear D gene. The CDR3 is 14 amino acids. V was pared by 4 bases and J by 0 bases, with 10 bases between. From germline, CDR1 is SGHTA and CDR2 FQGTGA. The CDR3 nucleotides read TGTGCCAGCAGCTCGAGCGCTAACTCCTACGAGCAGTACTTC. Protein: CASSSSANSYEQYF.

The gene calls are TRBV7-8 and TRBJ1-5, with 9 positions matching TRBD1. V gave up 2 bases and J gave up 1 base; unmatched junction bases: 3. This CDR3 spans 16 amino acids. Germline CDR1 is SGHVS and CDR2 is FQNEAQ. The CDR3 region is CASSLSGTGSNQPQHF. In nucleotides, the CDR3 is TGTGCCAGCAGCTTATCCGGGACAGGGAGCAATCAGCCCCAGCATTTT.

The J gene is TRBJ2-1, the V gene TRBV9; 8 nucleotides agree with TRBD2. The junction had 9 bases not matched to a gene; V was cut back by 0 bases and J by 7 bases. The CDR3 sequence is 16 residues long. The germline CDR1 and CDR2 sequences are SGDLS and YYNGEE. The CDR3: CASSVGSGAFGNEQFF. The CDR3 bases are TGTGCCAGCAGCGTAGGTAGCGGGGCCTTTGGGAATGAGCAGTTCTTC. The whole variable domain, remainder taken from reference TRBV9 and TRBJ2-1, is DSGVTQTPKHLITATGQRVTLRCSPRSGDLSVYWYQQSLDQGLQFLIQYYNGEERAKGNILERFSAQQFPDLHSELNLSSLELGDSALYFCASSVGSGAFGNEQFFGPGTRLTVL.

The chain joins TRBV5-1 to TRBJ2-5; D is ambiguous. Germline CDR1 is SGHRS and CDR2 is YFSETQ. The CDR3 spans 13 residues. Trimming took off 4 bases at V and 0 bases at J, with 7 bases between the two ends. The CDR3 sequence is CASSPGDQETQYF. The CDR3 DNA reads TGCGCCAGCAGCCCTGGAGACCAAGAGACCCAGTACTTC.